This T cell receptor (beta chain) was obtained from a study of T cells in narcolepsy. The CDR3 loop spans 14 amino acids. CDR1 and CDR2 from the germline V gene are SGHTA and FQGNSA. V shed 3 bases, J shed 10 bases, and the junction held 8 bases outside the gene matches. Here immunoSEQ multiplex PCR was the method, and the copy in TCRdb shows in-frame clones only, minus some. The sample includes around 30,000 clones, around 81% seen only once; the top ten take less than 1%. The TCR originated in a human donor with narcolepsy. Sequencing was carried out using CD45RA- memory CD4+ T cells from PBMCs. The chain links TRBV7-2 to TRBJ2-2, with 7 positions matching TRBD1. The CDR3, as DNA: TGTGCCAGCAGCTTCCGGGACAGCCTGTCGGAGCTGTTTTTT. This sequence encodes CASSFRDSLSELFF.